Shown below are 9 T cell receptor beta chains from a single sample sequenced in a study of CD8 T cells in ankylosing spondylitis. Each CDR3 protein gets one entry after TCRdb re-called the 5' RACE reads with MiXCR. The sample records under 250,000 distinct CDR3 sequences, approximately 11% being singletons. Specimen: blood, either unsorted or a sorted T cell fraction (not recorded which). The receptors here all came from a male donor with ankylosing spondylitis or in good health (not recorded which).

Comment on this clonotype: This sequence may be a read error, since a much larger clone differs from it by one base. This chain uses TRBV5-1 with TRBJ2-7, with TRBD1 as a possible D gene (6 bases). The CDR3 runs 15 residues. CDR1 and CDR2 (germline): SGHRS, YFSETQ. As DNA, the CDR3 is TGCGCCAGCAGCTTGGGTTCAGGGGAAGGATACGCGCAGTACTTC. It yields the protein CASSLGSGEGYAQYF.

The sample holds many counts of this clonotype. The CDR3 sequence: CASSSGQTYGYTF. CDR3 coding DNA: TGCGCCAGCAGCTCGGGACAGACCTATGGCTACACCTTC. The gene calls are TRBV5-1 and TRBJ1-2; 7 positions agree with TRBD1. The V gene end was trimmed by 3 bases and the J gene end by 4 bases; junction bases not matched to a gene: 3. The CDR3 loop spans 13 amino acids. Germline loops: CDR1 SGHRS, CDR2 YFSETQ.

This clonotype was seen ten or more times. The chain joins TRBV10-2 to TRBJ2-3; 8 bases are shared with TRBD2. The CDR3 contains 14 residues. Germline V lookup: CDR1 WSHSY, CDR2 SAAADI. Trimming removed 4 bases from V and 5 bases from J; junction bases left unmatched: 5. CDR3: CASSGAGALDTQYF. Written as DNA, the CDR3 is TGCGCCAGCAGTGGAGCGGGGGCGTTAGATACGCAGTATTTT.

This clonotype was seen ten or more times. V gene TRBV5-1 combines with J gene TRBJ1-4; D ambiguous. The V and J ends lost 2 bases and 3 bases respectively, with 2 bases between them. CDR1 is SGHRS, CDR2 YFSETQ, per germline. This CDR3 is 12 amino acids long. CDR3 in amino acids: CASSFPNEKLFF. The CDR3, as DNA: TGCGCCAGCAGCTTCCCTAATGAAAAACTGTTTTTT.

This clonotype was detected ten times or more. V gene TRBV5-1 combines with J gene TRBJ2-7; 7 bases are shared with TRBD2. The length of the CDR3 is 14 residues. Per the germline V gene, CDR1 is SGHRS and CDR2 is YFSETQ. V lost 4 bases, J lost 0 bases, and 4 bases stayed unmatched. The CDR3 protein is CASSLWTSSYEQYF. The CDR3 nucleotides read TGCGCCAGCAGCCTATGGACTAGCTCCTACGAGCAGTACTTC.

This clonotype was seen at least ten times. The chain combines TRBV3-1 with TRBJ2-7; 9 nucleotides align to TRBD2. Trimming cost V 1 base and J 7 bases; bases outside gene matches: 8. The CDR3 loop spans 15 amino acids. Germline V gives CDR1 LGHDT, CDR2 YNNKEL (reference sequence). CDR3 protein: CASSQGTSVRLEQYF. The CDR3 nucleotides read TGTGCCAGCAGCCAAGGGACTAGCGTTCGTCTTGAGCAGTACTTC.

In its sample, this clonotype was seen a few times. The chain uses TRBV5-6 and TRBJ2-2; D is undetermined. V was pared by 4 bases and J by 7 bases, with 17 bases between. This CDR3 comprises 15 residues. CDR1 is SGHDT and CDR2 is YYEEEE in the germline V gene. This CDR3 reads CASSARLPAIGELFF. CDR3 coding DNA: TGTGCCAGCAGCGCCCGTCTACCAGCCATCGGGGAGCTGTTTTTT. The full variable domain, completed using reference TRBV5-6 and TRBJ2-2, is DAGVTQSPTHLIKTRGQQVTLRCSPKSGHDTVSWYQQALGQGPQFIFQYYEEEERQRGNFPDRFSGHQFPNYSSELNVNALLLGDSALYLCASSARLPAIGELFFGEGSRLTVL.

This chain connects TRBV7-2 to TRBJ1-1; D gene ambiguous. Germline CDR1 SGHTA, CDR2 FQGNSA. CDR3 size: 15 residues. V gave up 7 bases and J gave up 7 bases, with 22 bases separating them. The CDR3 sequence: CASTRPTYGAGEAFF. CDR3 in DNA: TGTGCCAGCACCCGCCCCACTTACGGCGCGGGTGAAGCTTTCTTT.

This clonotype was recorded a few times. This chain joins TRBV7-8 and TRBJ2-7; 10 nucleotides line up with TRBD2. The germline V gene has CDR1 SGHVS and CDR2 FQNEAQ. This CDR3 contains 16 residues. The trim removed 1 base at V and 0 bases at J, leaving 3 bases unmatched. The CDR3, as DNA: TGTGCCAGCAGCTTAGTTTCTAGCGGGAGCTCCTACGAGCAGTACTTC. Translated, it gives CASSLVSSGSSYEQYF.